The 12 T cell receptor beta chains reported below all come from one sample, sequenced in a study of T cell repertoires in cytomegalovirus infection. TCRdb independently ran MiXCR on the reads; one entry per CDR3 protein. The sample lists 110,000 or so distinct CDR3 sequences; 30% were seen once. No cognate antigen is known for these TCRs. Here the sequenced sample was CD8+ T cells from cultured PBMCs, taken from culture after CMV antigen stimulation. These receptors were collected from a human donor in good health (CMV status not recorded). Some clones in this sample may be carry-over from other donors' samples.

The gene calls are TRBV6-2 or TRBV6-3 and TRBJ1-5; a weak D match, TRBD1 (5 bases). The V gene's germline CDR1 is MNHEY and CDR2 SVGEGT. The CDR3 has 17 residues. The V gene lost 9 bases and the J gene lost 0 bases, with 21 bases spanning the gap. For the CDR3, the DNA is TGTGCCAGTAGCGGGCCAGGGCTCTACGATAGCAATCAGCCCCAGCATTTT. It codes for CASSGPGLYDSNQPQHF.

The chain joins TRBV20-1 to TRBJ1-1; TRBD1 matches at 8 bases. Trimming cost V 1 base and J 3 bases; bases outside gene matches: 7. This CDR3 has 15 amino acids. Germline V lookup: CDR1 DFQATT, CDR2 SNEGSKA (reference sequence). CDR3 DNA sequence: TGCAGTGCTAGAGGGGGCAGGGGGCTTTACACTGAAGCTTTCTTT. It codes for CSARGGRGLYTEAFF.

The gene calls are TRBV7-6 and TRBJ2-1; 7 bases map to TRBD2. The ends lost 4 bases at V and 3 bases at J; junction bases unmatched: 6. There are 15 residues in the CDR3. CDR1 SGHVS and CDR2 FNYEAQ come from the germline V gene. The CDR3 nucleotides are TGTGCCAGCAGCTCCCCCGGGGGGATCTACAATGAGCAGTTCTTC. Protein product: CASSSPGGIYNEQFF.

This clonotype occurred a few times. The J gene is TRBJ1-2, the V gene TRBV3-1; no clear D gene. Germline V gives CDR1 LGHDT, CDR2 YNNKEL (reference sequence). The V end lost 4 bases, the J end lost 3 bases, and 18 bases lay between the germline ends. This CDR3 has 16 amino acids. The CDR3 spells CASSLKGARLHYGYTF. CDR3 DNA: TGTGCCAGCAGCCTAAAGGGTGCTCGTCTACACTATGGCTACACCTTC.

The chain joins TRBV7-8 to TRBJ2-5; tentative D call: TRBD2 (7 bases). The CDR3 is 17 amino acids. The germline gives CDR1 SGHVS, CDR2 FQNEAQ. The ends were cut back, 1 base at V and 1 base at J, with 16 bases in the middle. CDR3 bases: TGTGCCAGCAGCTTAGATCTAGGGGGGGGTTTCCAAGAGACCCAGTACTTC. Amino acids: CASSLDLGGGFQETQYF.

As for this clonotype: A read error is possible here, since a much larger clone lies one base away. V and J are TRBV2 and TRBJ2-2, with D maybe TRBD1 (5 bases). V lost 6 bases and J 4 bases, leaving 12 bases between the germline ends. Germline-derived CDR1 and CDR2 are SNHLY and FYNNEI. The CDR3 spans 14 residues. CDR3 amino acids: CASRSRVSTGELFF. For the CDR3, the DNA is TGTGCCAGCAGGAGCAGGGTCTCCACCGGGGAGCTGTTTTTT.

CDR3 sequence reads: CASSLWVGNTEAFF. As DNA, the CDR3 is TGTGCCAGCAGTTTATGGGTAGGGAACACTGAAGCTTTCTTT. This chain links TRBV12-3 or TRBV12-4 with TRBJ1-1; D call uncertain. V lost 2 bases and J 1 base, leaving 8 bases between the germline ends. The CDR3 contains 14 residues.

The chain joins TRBV2 to TRBJ2-4, with D hard to call. Germline CDR1 is SNHLY and CDR2 is FYNNEI. V was trimmed by 8 bases and J by 1 base, leaving 18 bases between them. The CDR3 sequence is 16 residues long. The CDR3 protein is CASSTVGRTAKNIQYF. DNA for the CDR3: TGTGCCAGCTCCACCGTCGGCAGGACGGCCAAAAACATTCAGTACTTC.

The chain combines TRBV5-1 with TRBJ2-1; TRBD1 aligns across 7 bases. Germline assignment: CDR1 SGHRS and CDR2 YFSETQ. J gave up 4 bases and V 2 bases, and 9 bases lay outside the gene matches. The CDR3 has 16 amino acids. The CDR3 reads CASSFRTGPIYNEQFF. Here the CDR3 DNA reads TGCGCCAGCAGCTTTAGGACAGGTCCGATTTACAATGAGCAGTTCTTC.

The V and J genes are TRBV7-9 and TRBJ2-1; TRBD1 agrees at 7 bases. The CDR3 contains 15 residues. The germline CDR1 and CDR2 sequences are SEHNR and FQNEAQ (reference sequence). The V and J ends lost 6 bases and 8 bases, in that order; junction bases with no gene match: 13. In nucleotides, the CDR3 is TGTGCCAGCAGAGAGTATACAGGGGTTAGGGATGAGCAGTTCTTC. It translates to CASREYTGVRDEQFF.

This clonotype was counted ten times or more. V and J are TRBV7-6 and TRBJ2-7; 9 bases are a match to TRBD1. Trimming cost V 6 bases and J 3 bases; bases outside gene matches: 6. Germline-derived CDR1 and CDR2 are SGHVS and FNYEAQ. CDR3 length: 14 amino acids. The CDR3 loop is CASRSGQGDYEQYF. The CDR3 coding sequence is TGTGCCAGCAGATCGGGACAGGGCGACTACGAGCAGTACTTC.

By frequency in the sample, this clonotype is medium-sized. The genes are TRBV28 and TRBJ2-1; 9 bases are shared with TRBD2. The CDR3 is made up of 17 amino acids. CDR1 is MDHEN, CDR2 SYDVKM, per germline. Germline trimming cut 8 bases from V and 8 bases from J; bases unmatched to any gene: 19. DNA of the CDR3: TGTGCCAGCTCGCCTCCAGGGGGGACTAGCAGGTCCGATGAGCAGTTCTTC. Its translation is CASSPPGGTSRSDEQFF.